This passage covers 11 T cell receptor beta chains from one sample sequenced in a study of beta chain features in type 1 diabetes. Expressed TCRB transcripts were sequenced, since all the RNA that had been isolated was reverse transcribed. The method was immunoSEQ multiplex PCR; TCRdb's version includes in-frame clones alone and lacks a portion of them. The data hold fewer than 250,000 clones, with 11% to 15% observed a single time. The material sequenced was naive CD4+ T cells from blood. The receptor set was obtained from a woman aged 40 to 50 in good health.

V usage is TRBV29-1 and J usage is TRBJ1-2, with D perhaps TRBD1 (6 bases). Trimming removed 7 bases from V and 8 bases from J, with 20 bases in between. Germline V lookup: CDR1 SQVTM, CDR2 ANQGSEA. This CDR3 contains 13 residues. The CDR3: CSALGGARHGYTF. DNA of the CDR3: TGCAGCGCTCTCGGGGGGGCTCGCCACGGCTACACCTTC. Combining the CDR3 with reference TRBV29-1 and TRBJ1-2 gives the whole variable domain SAVISQKPSRDICQRGTSLTIQCQVDSQVTMMFWYRQQPGQSLTLIATANQGSEATYESGFVIDKFPISRPNLTFSTLTVSNMSPEDSSIYLCSALGGARHGYTFGSGTRLTVV.

The CDR3 coding sequence is TGTGCCAGCAGGCCCGGGGTCGGGCAAGTAGCTTTCTTT. This translates into CASRPGVGQVAFF. The chain uses TRBV6-5 and TRBJ1-1; no reliable D call. The CDR3 runs 13 residues. The germline gives CDR1 MNHEY, CDR2 SVGAGI. V gave up 6 bases and J gave up 10 bases, with 18 bases separating them.

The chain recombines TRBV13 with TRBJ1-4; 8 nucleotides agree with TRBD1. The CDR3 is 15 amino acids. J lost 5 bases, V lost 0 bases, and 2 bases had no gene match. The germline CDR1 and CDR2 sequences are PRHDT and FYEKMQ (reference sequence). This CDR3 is CASSLGDRVNEKLFF. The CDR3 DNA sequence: TGTGCCAGCAGCTTAGGGGACAGGGTAAATGAAAAACTGTTTTTT. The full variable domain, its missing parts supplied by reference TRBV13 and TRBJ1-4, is AAGVIQSPRHLIKEKRETATLKCYPIPRHDTVYWYQQGPGQDPQFLISFYEKMQSDKGSIPDRFSAQQFSDYHSELNMSSLELGDSALYFCASSLGDRVNEKLFFGSGTQLSVL.

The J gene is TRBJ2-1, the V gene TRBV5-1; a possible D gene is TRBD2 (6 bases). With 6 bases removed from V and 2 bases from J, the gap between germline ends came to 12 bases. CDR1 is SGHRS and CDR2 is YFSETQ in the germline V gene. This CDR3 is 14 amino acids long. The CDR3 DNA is TGCGCCAGCAACCTTTCGGGGGCCTACAATGAGCAGTTCTTC. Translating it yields CASNLSGAYNEQFF.

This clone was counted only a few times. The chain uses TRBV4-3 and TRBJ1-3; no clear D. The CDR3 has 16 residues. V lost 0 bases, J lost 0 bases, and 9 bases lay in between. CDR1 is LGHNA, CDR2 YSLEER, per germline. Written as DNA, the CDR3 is TGCGCCAGCAGCCAAGATGAGGTCCTCTCTGGAAACACCATATATTTT. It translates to CASSQDEVLSGNTIYF.

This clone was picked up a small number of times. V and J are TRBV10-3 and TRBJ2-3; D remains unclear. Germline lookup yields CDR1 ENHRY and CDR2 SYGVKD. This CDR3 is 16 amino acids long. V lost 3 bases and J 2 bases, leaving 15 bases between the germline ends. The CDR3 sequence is CAISDPSGYFTDTQYF. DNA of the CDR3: TGTGCCATCAGTGATCCGTCCGGGTACTTCACAGATACGCAGTATTTT.

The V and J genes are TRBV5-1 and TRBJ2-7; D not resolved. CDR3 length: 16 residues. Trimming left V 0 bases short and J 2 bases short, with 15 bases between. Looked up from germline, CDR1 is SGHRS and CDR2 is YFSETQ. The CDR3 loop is CASSLAGSSYPYEQYF. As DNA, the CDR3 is TGCGCCAGCAGCTTGGCCGGTTCATCCTATCCCTACGAGCAGTACTTC.

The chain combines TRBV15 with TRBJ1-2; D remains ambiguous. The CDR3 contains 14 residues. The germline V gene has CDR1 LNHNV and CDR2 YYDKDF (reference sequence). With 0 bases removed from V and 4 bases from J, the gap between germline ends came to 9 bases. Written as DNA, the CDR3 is TGTGCCACCAGCAGAGATGCGGGTCTCTATGGCTACACCTTC. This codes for CATSRDAGLYGYTF.

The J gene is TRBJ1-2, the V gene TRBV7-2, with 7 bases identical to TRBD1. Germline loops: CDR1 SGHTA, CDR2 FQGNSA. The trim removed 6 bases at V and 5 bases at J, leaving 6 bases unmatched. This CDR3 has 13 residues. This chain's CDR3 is CASSGGQPYGYTF. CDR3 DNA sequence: TGTGCCAGCAGTGGGGGACAGCCATATGGCTACACCTTC.

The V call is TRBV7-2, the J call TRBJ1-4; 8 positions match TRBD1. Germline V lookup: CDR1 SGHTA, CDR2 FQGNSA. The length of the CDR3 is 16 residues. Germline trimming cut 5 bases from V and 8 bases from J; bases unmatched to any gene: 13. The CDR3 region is CASSPAFTGGEEKLFF. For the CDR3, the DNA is TGTGCCAGCAGCCCCGCATTTACAGGGGGGGAGGAAAAACTGTTTTTT.

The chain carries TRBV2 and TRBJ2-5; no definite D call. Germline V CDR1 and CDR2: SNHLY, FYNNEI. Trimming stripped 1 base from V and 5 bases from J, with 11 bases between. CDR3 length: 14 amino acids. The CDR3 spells CASSEDGGRETQYF. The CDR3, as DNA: TGTGCCAGCAGTGAAGATGGTGGTCGGGAGACCCAGTACTTC.